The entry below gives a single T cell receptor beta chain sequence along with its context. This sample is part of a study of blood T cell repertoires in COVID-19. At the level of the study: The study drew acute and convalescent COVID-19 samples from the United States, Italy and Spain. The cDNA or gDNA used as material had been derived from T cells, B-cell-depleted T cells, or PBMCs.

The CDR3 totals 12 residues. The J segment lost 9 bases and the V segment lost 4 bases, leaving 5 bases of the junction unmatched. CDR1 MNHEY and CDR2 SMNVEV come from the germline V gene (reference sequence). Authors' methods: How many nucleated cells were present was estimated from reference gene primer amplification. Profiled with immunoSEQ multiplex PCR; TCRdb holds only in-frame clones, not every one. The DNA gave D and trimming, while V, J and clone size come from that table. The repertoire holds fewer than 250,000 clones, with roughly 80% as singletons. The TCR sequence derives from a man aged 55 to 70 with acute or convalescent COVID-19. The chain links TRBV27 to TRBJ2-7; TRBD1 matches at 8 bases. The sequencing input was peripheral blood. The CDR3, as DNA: TGTGCCAGCAGTTCATCAGGGGGCGCGCAGTACTTC. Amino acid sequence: CASSSSGGAQYF.